The 21 T cell receptor beta chains reported below all come from one sample, sequenced in a study of T-cell reconstitution after alpha-beta-depleted transplantation in children. Unique molecular identifiers tagged the TCRbeta library. TCRdb itself ran the PCR reads through MiXCR, one entry per CDR3 protein. In the table there are about 370,000 distinct CDR3 sequences, around 21% of which are singletons. The sequenced sample was PBMCs from the stem cell graft donor, obtained from the stem cell graft. The receptors derive from a human donor who donated a stem cell graft to a child with acute myeloid leukemia.

This clonotype was recorded many times. The chain carries TRBV20-1 and TRBJ2-3; tentative D call: TRBD2 (6 bases). The CDR3 is 13 residues long. CDR1 and CDR2 from the germline V gene are DFQATT and SNEGSKA (reference sequence). Trimming stripped 2 bases from V and 5 bases from J, with 11 bases between. The CDR3 protein is CSARMDGGDTQYF. The CDR3 bases are TGCAGTGCTAGAATGGACGGGGGAGATACGCAGTATTTT.

This sequence joins TRBV4-3 and TRBJ2-1; a weak D match, TRBD2 (6 bases). CDR1 is LGHNA, CDR2 YSLEER, per germline. The V end was cut by 0 bases, the J end by 9 bases, with 21 bases between. The CDR3 is made up of 17 amino acids. CDR3 sequence (DNA): TGCGCCAGCAGCCAAGAACTCGCGGGGCCTTTTGGGGTTGAGCAGTTCTTC. Its protein is CASSQELAGPFGVEQFF.

This clonotype appeared a few times. DNA for the CDR3: TGCAGTGCTAGAGATCTGGACAATGAGCAGTTCTTC. This sequence encodes CSARDLDNEQFF. This chain joins TRBV20-1 and TRBJ2-1, with D uncertain. The ends were cut back, 0 bases at V and 5 bases at J, with 5 bases in the middle. Germline V gives CDR1 DFQATT, CDR2 SNEGSKA (reference sequence). The CDR3 covers 12 residues.

This chain uses TRBV20-1 with TRBJ2-7, with TRBD2 matching 11 bases. From germline, CDR1 is DFQATT and CDR2 SNEGSKA (reference sequence). After removal of 4 bases from V and 2 bases from J, the junction contained 7 bases not matched to a gene. CDR3 length equals 15 residues. CDR3 sequence reads: CSATPGTSGTYEQYF. The CDR3 bases are TGCAGTGCTACTCCCGGGACTAGCGGTACCTACGAGCAGTACTTC.

This rearrangement joins TRBV25-1 to TRBJ2-7; tentative D call: TRBD1 (6 bases). V dropped 5 bases and J dropped 2 bases, with 19 bases sitting between them. From germline, CDR1 is MGHDK and CDR2 SYGVNS. This CDR3 has 16 amino acids. CDR3 nucleotide sequence: TGTGCCAGCAGTTCGAGAGGGGACACCAAGCCCTACGAGCAGTACTTC. Amino acids: CASSSRGDTKPYEQYF.

The chain combines TRBV7-9 with TRBJ2-6, with 10 positions matching TRBD2. Germline CDR1 SEHNR, CDR2 FQNEAQ (reference sequence). V was pared by 5 bases and J by 1 base, with 2 bases of the junction left unmatched. The length of the CDR3 is 16 residues. CDR3 sequence reads: CASSLSGRSGANVLTF. Here the CDR3 DNA reads TGTGCCAGCAGCCTTAGCGGGAGGTCTGGGGCCAACGTCCTGACTTTC.

This clonotype was detected many times. This chain connects TRBV12-3 or TRBV12-4 to TRBJ2-4; D not resolved. This CDR3 has 14 amino acids. V lost 3 bases, J lost 13 bases, and 19 bases lay in between. The CDR3: CASSFEELIGLQYF. The CDR3 DNA follows: TGTGCCAGCAGTTTCGAGGAACTTATAGGTCTCCAGTACTTC.

This clonotype was counted many times. The chain combines TRBV29-1 with TRBJ2-7; D is unresolved. Trimming cost V 4 bases and J 0 bases, with 4 bases left between them. Germline assignment: CDR1 SQVTM and CDR2 ANQGSEA. The CDR3 is 11 amino acids. CDR3 in DNA: TGCAGCGTTGCAGTCTCCTACGAGCAGTACTTC. It encodes CSVAVSYEQYF.

This clonotype has a handful of counts. For the CDR3, the DNA is TGTGCCAGCAGCTTAAGTGCAGGGAGGATCACAGATACGCAGTATTTT. Amino acid sequence: CASSLSAGRITDTQYF. The rearrangement links TRBV11-2 to TRBJ2-3; possible D gene TRBD2, 6 bases. With 2 bases removed from V and 2 bases from J, the gap between germline ends came to 14 bases. From germline, CDR1 is SGHAT and CDR2 FQNNGV. This CDR3 is built from 16 residues.

This clonotype was seen many times. The chain joins TRBV29-1 to TRBJ2-3; 8 bases map to TRBD1. CDR3 length equals 13 residues. J lost 5 bases, V lost 6 bases, and 7 bases had no gene match. Germline loops: CDR1 SQVTM, CDR2 ANQGSEA. This chain's CDR3 is CSVGTGGEDTQYF. In DNA, the CDR3 is TGCAGCGTGGGGACAGGTGGTGAAGATACGCAGTATTTT.

This clonotype was counted a few times. Being one base from a much bigger clone, this may be a read error. The chain couples TRBV20-1 to TRBJ2-7, with 11 bases matching TRBD2. Looked up from germline, CDR1 is DFQATT and CDR2 is SNEGSKA (reference sequence). The CDR3 length is 15 residues. This CDR3 is CCARESSGRTYEQYF. The CDR3 DNA reads TGCTGTGCTAGAGAATCTAGCGGGAGGACCTACGAGCAGTACTTC.

This clonotype turned up a few times. V is TRBV5-5 and J is TRBJ2-7, with a possible D match to TRBD1 (6 bases). Trimming took off 2 bases at V and 0 bases at J, with 15 bases between the two ends. The CDR3 covers 16 residues. Germline V gene lookup returns CDR1 SGHKS and CDR2 YYEKEE (reference sequence). In DNA form, the CDR3 reads TGTGCCAGCAGCTTATCTCTCCCGACAGGCTCCTACGAGCAGTACTTC. It is translated as CASSLSLPTGSYEQYF. Filled out from reference TRBV5-5 and TRBJ2-7, the complete variable domain reads DAGVTQSPTHLIKTRGQQVTLRCSPISGHKSVSWYQQVLGQGPQFIFQYYEKEERGRGNFPDRFSARQFPNYSSELNVNALLLGDSALYLCASSLSLPTGSYEQYFGPGTRLTVT.

In this sample, this clonotype turned up many times. The V gene is TRBV20-1, the J gene TRBJ2-1; D is possibly TRBD2 (7 bases). The CDR3 runs 16 residues. The V and J ends lost 0 bases and 6 bases respectively, with 18 bases between them. Per germline, CDR1 DFQATT and CDR2 SNEGSKA (reference sequence). CDR3 region: CSARDPGAGARNEQFF. Here the CDR3 DNA reads TGCAGTGCTAGAGATCCGGGGGCGGGAGCTCGCAATGAGCAGTTCTTC.

The V call is TRBV7-4, the J call TRBJ2-7; D unresolved. Germline V gene sequence: CDR1 SGHVT, CDR2 SQSDAQ. The CDR3 is made up of 17 amino acids. The V end was cut by 5 bases, the J end by 0 bases, with 20 bases between. This CDR3 is CASSIDRQLPFSYEQYF. CDR3 bases: TGTGCCAGCAGCATAGATCGCCAGTTACCTTTCTCCTACGAGCAGTACTTC. The full variable domain, completed using reference TRBV7-4 and TRBJ2-7, is GAGVSQSPRYKVAKRGRDVALRCDSISGHVTLYWYRQTLGQGSEVLTYSQSDAQRDKSGRPSGRFSAERPERSVSTLKIQRTEQGDSAVYLCASSIDRQLPFSYEQYFGPGTRLTVT.

The V and J genes are TRBV24-1 and TRBJ2-2; 7 bases agree with TRBD1. CDR3 length: 17 amino acids. Germline values: CDR1 KGHDR, CDR2 SFDVKD. Unmatched junction bases numbered 8, after V lost 3 bases and J lost 2 bases. The CDR3 coding sequence is TGTGCCACCAGTGATCCTAGGACAGGCAGAAACACCGGGGAGCTGTTTTTT. This codes for CATSDPRTGRNTGELFF.

This clonotype has at least ten counts. The rearrangement uses TRBV29-1 and TRBJ1-2; D is possibly TRBD1 (6 bases). Per the germline V gene, CDR1 is SQVTM and CDR2 is ANQGSEA. V lost 3 bases and J 4 bases, leaving 12 bases between the germline ends. The CDR3 is made up of 13 amino acids. The CDR3 sequence: CSVETGGIYGYTF. The CDR3 DNA reads as TGCAGCGTTGAGACAGGCGGGATCTATGGCTACACCTTC.

This clonotype was counted a few times. The gene calls are TRBV6-2 or TRBV6-3 and TRBJ1-2; TRBD1 is a possible D gene (6 bases). The CDR3 runs to 16 residues. With 2 bases removed from V and 4 bases from J, the gap between germline ends came to 17 bases. The germline CDR1 and CDR2 sequences are MNHEY and SVGEGT. CDR3 coding DNA: TGTGCCAGCAGTTACCAAAAAGAGACAGGAGCCTATGGCTACACCTTC. It yields the protein CASSYQKETGAYGYTF.

The V gene is TRBV5-6, the J gene TRBJ2-7, with D perhaps TRBD1 (6 bases). The germline gives CDR1 SGHDT, CDR2 YYEEEE. The CDR3 runs 13 residues. With 0 bases removed from V and 9 bases from J, the gap between germline ends came to 13 bases. The CDR3 spells CASSLETGRGQYF. The CDR3 coding sequence is TGTGCCAGCAGCTTGGAAACAGGGAGAGGGCAGTACTTC.

As to this clonotype: A much larger clonotype is one base distant, so this may be a read error. V is TRBV12-3 or TRBV12-4 and J is TRBJ2-2, with 9 bases identical to TRBD1. This CDR3 is built from 14 residues. The V and J ends lost 6 bases and 7 bases, in that order; junction bases with no gene match: 6. The CDR3 here is CASRWTGDSGELFF. CDR3 coding DNA: TGTGCCAGCAGGTGGACAGGGGACAGCGGGGAGCTGTTTTTT.

The chain has TRBV7-2 and TRBJ2-1; 7 nucleotides line up with TRBD2. The V segment lost 0 bases and the J segment 4 bases; nucleotides outside the gene matches: 3. This CDR3 region has 15 residues. Germline values: CDR1 SGHTA, CDR2 FQGNSA. The CDR3 DNA reads as TGTGCCAGCAGCTTAGCGAGCGGGGATTACAATGAGCAGTTCTTC. Its translation is CASSLASGDYNEQFF.

The sample holds a few counts of this clonotype. This sequence joins TRBV5-6 and TRBJ2-2, with 11 positions matching TRBD1. With V trimmed by 3 bases and J by 5 bases, 12 bases remained unmatched. Germline V CDR1 and CDR2: SGHDT, YYEEEE. This CDR3 region has 18 residues. The CDR3 bases are TGTGCCAGCAGCTCCGGGACAGGGGGAATGGGATTGACCGGGGAGCTGTTTTTT. It is translated as CASSSGTGGMGLTGELFF.